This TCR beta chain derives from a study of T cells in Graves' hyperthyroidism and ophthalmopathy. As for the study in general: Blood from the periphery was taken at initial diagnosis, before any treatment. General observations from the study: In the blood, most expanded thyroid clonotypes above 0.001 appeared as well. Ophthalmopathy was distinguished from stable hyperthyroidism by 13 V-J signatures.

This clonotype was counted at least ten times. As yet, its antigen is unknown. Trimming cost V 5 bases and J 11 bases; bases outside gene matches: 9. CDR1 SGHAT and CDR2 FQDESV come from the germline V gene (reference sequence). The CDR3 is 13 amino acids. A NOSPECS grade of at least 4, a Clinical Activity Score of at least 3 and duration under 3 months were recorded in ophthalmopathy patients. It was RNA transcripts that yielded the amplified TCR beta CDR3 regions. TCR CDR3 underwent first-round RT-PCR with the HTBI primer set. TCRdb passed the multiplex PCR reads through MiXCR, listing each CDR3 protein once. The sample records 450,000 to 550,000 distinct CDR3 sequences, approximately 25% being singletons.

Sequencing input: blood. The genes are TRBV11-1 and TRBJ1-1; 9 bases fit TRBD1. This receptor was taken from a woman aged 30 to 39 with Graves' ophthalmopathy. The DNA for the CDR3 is TGTGCCAGCAGCACCTGGGACAGGGAACTGGCTTTCTTT. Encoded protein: CASSTWDRELAFF.